This TCR beta chain was identified in a study of T cells in Graves' hyperthyroidism and ophthalmopathy. Researchers amplified the TCR beta CDR3 regions from RNA transcripts. With the HTBI primer set, the TCR CDR3 went through a first round of RT-PCR. TCRdb re-called the multiplex PCR reads with MiXCR, one entry per CDR3 protein. The profile shows hundreds of thousands of distinct CDR3 sequences, 15% to 20% of them singletons. Graves' hyperthyroidism was deemed stable given no ophthalmopathy progression within 18 months. For the diagnoses, clinical symptoms, serum thyroxine and TRAb, thyroid ultrasound and orbital computed tomography were used. Findings and limits, study-wide: In simple terms, a model built on 13 V-J features told ophthalmopathy apart from stable hyperthyroidism. Most thyroid clonotypes expanded above 0.001 appeared in blood too.

This CDR3 spans 15 amino acids. Between the trimmed V and J ends, which lost 6 bases and 1 base, there was a span of 18 bases. From germline, CDR1 is DFQATT and CDR2 SNEGSKA (reference sequence). Of note for this clonotype: Its matching antigen is unknown.

This TCR was recovered from a woman younger than 35 with Graves' hyperthyroidism. The sample taken for sequencing was blood. The chain employs TRBV20-1 and TRBJ1-1; D is undetermined. This CDR3 is CSATAPRDANTEAFF. CDR3 nucleotide sequence: TGCAGTGCAACAGCCCCAAGGGATGCGAACACTGAAGCTTTCTTT.